This T cell receptor (beta chain) comes out of a study of shared clonotypes between healthy human individuals. Study context: Per-donor plates numbered three CD4 naive, three CD4 memory, two CD8 naive and one CD8 memory.

CD8 cells classed as naive were CD45RO-negative and positively selected for CCR7, excluding terminally differentiated effector memory CD45RA+ cells. When replicate PCRs were run on sorted subsets, they used 200 ng DNA, around 33,000 T cell genomes. Here immunoSEQ multiplex PCR was the method, and the copy in TCRdb shows in-frame clones only, minus some. The sample yields more than 2 million clones, over 85% seen once. V gave up 5 bases and J gave up 8 bases; unmatched junction bases: 12. The germline CDR1 and CDR2 sequences are MNHEY and SMNVEV (reference sequence). CDR3 length equals 15 residues. For this clone: The antigen remains undetermined.

General observations from the study: Generation probabilities were higher for clonotypes shared across all four sorted-subset donors than for unshared ones.

This clonotype originated in a man aged 18 to 29 in good health. The sample was naive CD8+ T cells sorted from blood. V is TRBV27 and J is TRBJ2-1; 7 bases align to TRBD1. The CDR3, as DNA: TGTGCCAGCAGTGGCCCGGACAGGACGTTTCATGAGCAGTTCTTC. Residues: CASSGPDRTFHEQFF.